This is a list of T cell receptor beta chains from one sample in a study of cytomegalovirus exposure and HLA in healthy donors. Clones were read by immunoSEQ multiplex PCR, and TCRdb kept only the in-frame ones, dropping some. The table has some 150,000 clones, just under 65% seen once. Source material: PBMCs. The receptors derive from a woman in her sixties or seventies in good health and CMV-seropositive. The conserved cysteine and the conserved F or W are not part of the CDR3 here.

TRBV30 AWKIGVGQGPDTQY
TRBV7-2 ASSPGQGGQPQH
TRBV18 ASSHGTGIASEAF
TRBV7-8 ASSTGTSLNEQF
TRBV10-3 AISDLTGRLSYEQY
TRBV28 ASRYTGGSNQPQH
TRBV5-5 ASSLAGGPTYEQY
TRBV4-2 ASSQEVSSSYNEQF
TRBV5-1 ASSPRGGTEAF
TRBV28 ASSQGSARSAYHQPQH
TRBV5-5 ASSDHRGAEAF